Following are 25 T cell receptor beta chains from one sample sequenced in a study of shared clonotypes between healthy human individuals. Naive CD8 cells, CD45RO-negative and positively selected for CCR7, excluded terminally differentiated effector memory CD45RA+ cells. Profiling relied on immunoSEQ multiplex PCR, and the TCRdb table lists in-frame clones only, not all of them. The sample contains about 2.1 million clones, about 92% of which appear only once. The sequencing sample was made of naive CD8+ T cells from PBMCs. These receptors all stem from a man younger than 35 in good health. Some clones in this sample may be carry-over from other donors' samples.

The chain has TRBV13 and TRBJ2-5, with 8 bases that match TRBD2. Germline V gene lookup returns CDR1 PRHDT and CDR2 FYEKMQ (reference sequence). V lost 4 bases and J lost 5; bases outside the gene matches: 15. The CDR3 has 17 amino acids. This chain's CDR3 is CASSSRASGWSGETQYF. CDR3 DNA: TGTGCCAGCAGCTCCCGTGCTAGCGGGTGGTCTGGGGAGACCCAGTACTTC.

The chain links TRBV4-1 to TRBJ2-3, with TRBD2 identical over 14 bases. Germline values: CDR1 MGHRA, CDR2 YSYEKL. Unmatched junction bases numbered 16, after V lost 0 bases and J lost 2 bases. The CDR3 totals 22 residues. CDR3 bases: TGCGCCAGCAGCCAAGAACCTTTCGGGACTAGCGGGGGAACCATAGACACAGATACGCAGTATTTT. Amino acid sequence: CASSQEPFGTSGGTIDTDTQYF.

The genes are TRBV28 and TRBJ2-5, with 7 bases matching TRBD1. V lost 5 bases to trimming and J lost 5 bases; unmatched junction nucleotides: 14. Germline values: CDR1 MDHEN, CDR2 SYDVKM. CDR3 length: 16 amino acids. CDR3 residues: CASSPARTGPRETQYF. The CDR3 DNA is TGTGCCAGCAGTCCTGCCCGGACAGGCCCACGGGAGACCCAGTACTTC.

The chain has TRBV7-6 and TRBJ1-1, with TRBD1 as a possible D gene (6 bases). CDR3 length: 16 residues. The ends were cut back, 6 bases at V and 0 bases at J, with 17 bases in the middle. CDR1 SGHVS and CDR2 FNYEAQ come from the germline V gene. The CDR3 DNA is TGTGCCAGCAGGCATCAAGAGGGGGGATTGAACACTGAAGCTTTCTTT. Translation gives CASRHQEGGLNTEAFF.

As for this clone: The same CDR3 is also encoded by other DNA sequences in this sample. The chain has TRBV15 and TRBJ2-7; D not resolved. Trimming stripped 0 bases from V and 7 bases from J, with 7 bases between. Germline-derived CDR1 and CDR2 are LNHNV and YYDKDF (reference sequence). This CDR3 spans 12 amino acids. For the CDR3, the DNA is TGTGCCACCAGCAGAGATCGAGTGGAGCAGTACTTC. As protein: CATSRDRVEQYF.

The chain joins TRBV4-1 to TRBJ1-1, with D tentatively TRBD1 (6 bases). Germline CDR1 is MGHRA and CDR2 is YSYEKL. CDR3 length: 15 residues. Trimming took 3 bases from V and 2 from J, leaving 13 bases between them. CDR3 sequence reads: CASSHPKQGNTEAFF. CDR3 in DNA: TGCGCCAGCAGCCATCCCAAACAGGGAAACACTGAAGCTTTCTTT.

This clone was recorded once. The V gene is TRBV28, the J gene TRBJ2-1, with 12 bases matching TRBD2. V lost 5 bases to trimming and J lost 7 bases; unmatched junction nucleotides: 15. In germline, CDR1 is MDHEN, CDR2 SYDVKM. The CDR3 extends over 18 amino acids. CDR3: CASSGLTGLAGMGNEQFF. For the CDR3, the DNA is TGTGCCAGCAGTGGTCTGACTGGACTAGCGGGAATGGGGAATGAGCAGTTCTTC. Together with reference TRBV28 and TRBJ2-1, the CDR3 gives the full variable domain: DVKVTQSSRYLVKRTGEKVFLECVQDMDHENMFWYRQDPGLGLRLIYFSYDVKMKEKGDIPEGYSVSREKKERFSLILESASTNQTSMYLCASSGLTGLAGMGNEQFFGPGTRLTVL.

The CDR3 DNA sequence: TGCGCCAGCAGTGACCTTCCAGCGGGGGTCTACAATGAGCAGTTCTTC. Translating it yields CASSDLPAGVYNEQFF. J is TRBJ2-1 and V is TRBV10-1, with 8 positions matching TRBD2. The CDR3 is 16 residues long. The trim removed 3 bases at V and 3 bases at J, leaving 7 bases unmatched. The germline gives CDR1 WNHNN, CDR2 SYGVQD (reference sequence).

The CDR3 loop is CASSPGTGYSTGELFF. The CDR3 coding sequence is TGTGCCAGCAGTCCCGGGACAGGGTATTCCACCGGGGAGCTGTTTTTT. The chain combines TRBV28 with TRBJ2-2; 9 bases align to TRBD1. CDR1 is MDHEN, CDR2 SYDVKM, per germline. The CDR3 extends over 16 amino acids. V was pared by 5 bases and J by 4 bases, with 8 bases of the junction left unmatched.

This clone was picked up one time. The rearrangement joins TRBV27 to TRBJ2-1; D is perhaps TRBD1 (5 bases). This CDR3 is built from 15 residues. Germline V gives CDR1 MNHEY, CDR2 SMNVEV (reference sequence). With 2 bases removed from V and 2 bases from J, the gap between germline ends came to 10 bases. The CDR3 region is CASSLPGQTYNEQFF. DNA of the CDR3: TGTGCCAGCAGTTTACCAGGGCAAACCTACAATGAGCAGTTCTTC.

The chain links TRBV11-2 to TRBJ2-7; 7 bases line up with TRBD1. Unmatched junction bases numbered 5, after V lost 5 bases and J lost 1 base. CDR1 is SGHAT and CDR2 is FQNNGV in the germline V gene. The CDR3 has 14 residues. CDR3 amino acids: CASSRWDRSYEQYF. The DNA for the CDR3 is TGTGCCAGCAGCCGGTGGGACAGATCCTACGAGCAGTACTTC. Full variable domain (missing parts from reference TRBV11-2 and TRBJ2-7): EAGVAQSPRYKIIEKRQSVAFWCNPISGHATLYWYQQILGQGPKLLIQFQNNGVVDDSQLPKDRFSAERLKGVDSTLKIQPAKLEDSAVYLCASSRWDRSYEQYFGPGTRLTVT.

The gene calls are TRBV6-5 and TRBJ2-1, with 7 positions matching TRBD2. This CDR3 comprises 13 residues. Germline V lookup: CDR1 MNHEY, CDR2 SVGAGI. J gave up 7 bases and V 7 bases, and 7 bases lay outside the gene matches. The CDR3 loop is CASTSGGWNEQFF. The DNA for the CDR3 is TGTGCCAGCACTAGCGGTGGGTGGAATGAGCAGTTCTTC.

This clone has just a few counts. Written as DNA, the CDR3 is TGTGCCAGCAGCGACGACCCCGACACTGAAGCTTTCTTT. This sequence encodes CASSDDPDTEAFF. The chain is built from TRBV9 and TRBJ1-1; D gene unclear. The germline CDR1 and CDR2 sequences are SGDLS and YYNGEE. CDR3 length equals 13 residues. The V end lost 3 bases, the J end lost 3 bases, and 9 bases lay between the germline ends.

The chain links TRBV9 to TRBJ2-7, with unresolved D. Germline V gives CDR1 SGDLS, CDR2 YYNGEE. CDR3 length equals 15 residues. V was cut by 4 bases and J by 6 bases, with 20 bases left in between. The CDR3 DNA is TGTGCCAGCAGCCCCCACCCGGCACCCTTCTCCGAGCAGTACTTC. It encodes CASSPHPAPFSEQYF. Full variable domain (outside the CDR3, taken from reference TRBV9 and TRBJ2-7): DSGVTQTPKHLITATGQRVTLRCSPRSGDLSVYWYQQSLDQGLQFLIQYYNGEERAKGNILERFSAQQFPDLHSELNLSSLELGDSALYFCASSPHPAPFSEQYFGPGTRLTVT.

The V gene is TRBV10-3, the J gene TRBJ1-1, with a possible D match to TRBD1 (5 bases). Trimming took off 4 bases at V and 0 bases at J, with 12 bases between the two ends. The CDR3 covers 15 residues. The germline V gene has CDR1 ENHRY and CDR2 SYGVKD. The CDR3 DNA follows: TGTGCCATCAGTGCCATCCAGACAGTGAACACTGAAGCTTTCTTT. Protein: CAISAIQTVNTEAFF.

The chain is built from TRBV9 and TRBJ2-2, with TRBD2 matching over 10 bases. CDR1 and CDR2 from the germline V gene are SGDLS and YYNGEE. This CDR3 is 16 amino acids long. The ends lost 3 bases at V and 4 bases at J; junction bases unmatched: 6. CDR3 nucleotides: TGTGCCAGCAGCGCCTTTAGCGGGAGGCTCACCGGGGAGCTGTTTTTT. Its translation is CASSAFSGRLTGELFF. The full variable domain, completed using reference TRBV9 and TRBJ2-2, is DSGVTQTPKHLITATGQRVTLRCSPRSGDLSVYWYQQSLDQGLQFLIQYYNGEERAKGNILERFSAQQFPDLHSELNLSSLELGDSALYFCASSAFSGRLTGELFFGEGSRLTVL.

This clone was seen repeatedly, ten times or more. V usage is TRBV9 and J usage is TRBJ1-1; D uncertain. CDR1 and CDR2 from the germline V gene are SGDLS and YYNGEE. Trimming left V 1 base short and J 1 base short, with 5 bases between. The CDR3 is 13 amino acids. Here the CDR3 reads CASSVMPNTEAFF. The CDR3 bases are TGTGCCAGCAGCGTAATGCCGAACACTGAAGCTTTCTTT.

CDR3 protein: CASSVDGIAGGSHNEQFF. CDR3 DNA: TGTGCCAGCAGCGTAGATGGAATAGCGGGAGGGTCACACAATGAGCAGTTCTTC. The rearrangement uses TRBV9 and TRBJ2-1; TRBD2 matches 11 bases. This CDR3 has 18 amino acids. CDR1 is SGDLS and CDR2 is YYNGEE in the germline V gene. J gave up 5 bases and V 0 bases, and 10 bases lay outside the gene matches. The full variable domain, rest sourced from reference TRBV9 and TRBJ2-1, is DSGVTQTPKHLITATGQRVTLRCSPRSGDLSVYWYQQSLDQGLQFLIQYYNGEERAKGNILERFSAQQFPDLHSELNLSSLELGDSALYFCASSVDGIAGGSHNEQFFGPGTRLTVL.

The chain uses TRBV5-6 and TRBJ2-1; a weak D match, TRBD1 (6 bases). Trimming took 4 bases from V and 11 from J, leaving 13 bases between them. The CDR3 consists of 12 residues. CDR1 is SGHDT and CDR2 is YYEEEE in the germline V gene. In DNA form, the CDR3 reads TGTGCCAGCAGCGAAGTAACAGGGCAGCAGTTCTTC. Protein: CASSEVTGQQFF.

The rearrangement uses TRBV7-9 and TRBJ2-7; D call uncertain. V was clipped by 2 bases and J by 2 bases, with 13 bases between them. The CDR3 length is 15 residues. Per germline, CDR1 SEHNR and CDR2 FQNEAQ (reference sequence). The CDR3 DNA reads TGTGCCAGCAGCTTATCGGATAGGGAAGCCTACGAGCAGTACTTC. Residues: CASSLSDREAYEQYF.

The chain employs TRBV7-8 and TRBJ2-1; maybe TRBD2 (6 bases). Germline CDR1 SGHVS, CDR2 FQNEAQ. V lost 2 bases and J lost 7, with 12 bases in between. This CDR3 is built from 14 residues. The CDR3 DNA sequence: TGTGCCAGCAGCTTACTAGGGAGGTCAAATGAGCAGTTCTTC. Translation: CASSLLGRSNEQFF.

The CDR3 DNA follows: TGTGCCAGCAGTTTGGGTAGGGCCGGAACTAATGAAAAACTGTTTTTT. This codes for CASSLGRAGTNEKLFF. This chain joins TRBV28 and TRBJ1-4, with D unresolved. The CDR3 is 16 residues long. Trimming left V 3 bases short and J 1 base short, with 12 bases between. Germline V CDR1 and CDR2: MDHEN, SYDVKM.

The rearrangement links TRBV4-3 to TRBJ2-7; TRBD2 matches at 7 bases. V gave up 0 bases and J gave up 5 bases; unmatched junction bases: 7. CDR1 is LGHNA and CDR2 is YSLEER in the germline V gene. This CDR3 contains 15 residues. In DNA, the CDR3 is TGCGCCAGCAGCCAAGATGGGACTACGGGGGACGAGCAGTACTTC. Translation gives CASSQDGTTGDEQYF.

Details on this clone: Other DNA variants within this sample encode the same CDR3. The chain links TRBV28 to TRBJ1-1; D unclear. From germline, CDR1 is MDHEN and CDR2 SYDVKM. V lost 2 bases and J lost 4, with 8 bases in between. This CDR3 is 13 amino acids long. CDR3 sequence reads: CASSLGWGTEAFF. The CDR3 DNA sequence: TGTGCCAGCAGTTTAGGTTGGGGCACTGAAGCTTTCTTT.

This CDR3 reads CASSPNSGSYNEQFF. The DNA for the CDR3 is TGTGCCAGCAGCCCGAATAGCGGGAGCTACAATGAGCAGTTCTTC. The chain couples TRBV4-2 to TRBJ2-1, with 9 bases that match TRBD2. J was trimmed by 3 bases and V by 4 bases; bases with no gene match: 4. Germline values: CDR1 LGHNA, CDR2 YNFKEQ. CDR3 length: 15 amino acids.